A selection of T cell receptor beta chains follows, all from one sample in a study of CD8 T cells in ankylosing spondylitis. Each CDR3 protein gets one entry after TCRdb re-called the 5' RACE reads with MiXCR. The sample lists about 220,000 distinct CDR3 sequences; approximately 24% were seen once. Source material: blood, either unsorted or a sorted T cell fraction (not recorded which). These receptors were taken from a male donor with ankylosing spondylitis or in good health (not recorded which). Each CDR3 is given with its conserved first and last residue. The D gene is left open where the match is weak. Some rows have no size entry. The others give once, few or many, or a class for an expanded clone.

d_gene	j_gene	v_gene	abundance	CDR3aa	CDR3nt
-	TRBJ2-5	TRBV6-5	many	CASSYRREETQYF	TGTGCCAGCAGTTATCGCCGGGAGGAGACCCAGTACTTC
TRBD2	TRBJ2-1	TRBV12-3/TRBV12-4	many	CASRRRVGGGSPYNEQFF	TGTGCCAGCAGGAGAAGGGTCGGTGGCGGGAGCCCCTACAATGAGCAGTTCTTC
TRBD1	TRBJ2-1	TRBV5-5	many	CASSYGQGAYNEQFF	TGTGCCAGCAGCTACGGGCAGGGGGCCTACAATGAGCAGTTCTTC
TRBD1	TRBJ2-2	TRBV27	many	CASSFRTGQFVGELFF	TGTGCCAGCAGTTTCAGGACAGGGCAATTTGTCGGGGAGCTGTTTTTT
TRBD2	TRBJ2-3	TRBV29-1	few	CSVDGLARTDTQYF	TGCAGCGTTGATGGACTAGCTAGGACAGATACGCAGTATTTT
-	TRBJ2-7	TRBV18	many	CASSPNSVWSSYEQYF	TGTGCCAGCTCACCGAACAGCGTTTGGAGCTCCTACGAGCAGTACTTC
-	TRBJ1-1	TRBV9	many	CASSVEFGGTEAFF	TGTGCCAGCAGCGTAGAGTTTGGGGGCACTGAAGCTTTCTTT
-	TRBJ2-7	TRBV10-3	many	CAISELDEQYF	TGTGCCATCAGTGAGCTGGACGAGCAGTACTTC
-	TRBJ2-7	TRBV20-1	many	CSARQSWGSYEQYF	TGCAGTGCTCGCCAGTCTTGGGGCTCCTACGAGCAGTACTTC
TRBD2	TRBJ2-1	TRBV6-1	-	CASSGSGRAYNEQFF	TGTGCCAGCAGTGGCAGCGGGAGGGCCTACAATGAGCAGTTCTTC
-	TRBJ1-5	TRBV20-1	many	CSARPLGNQPQHF	TGCAGTGCTAGACCTTTGGGCAATCAGCCCCAGCATTTT
-	TRBJ1-1	TRBV20-1	-	CSARGGPTEAFF	TGCAGTGCTAGGGGGGGGCCCACTGAAGCTTTCTTT
-	TRBJ2-3	TRBV20-1	-	CSATLAGSGTDTQYF	TGCAGTGCTACCCTAGCTGGGAGTGGCACAGATACGCAGTATTTT
-	TRBJ1-5	TRBV20-1	-	CSATDSNQPQHF	TGCAGTGCCACGGACAGCAATCAGCCCCAGCATTTT
TRBD2	TRBJ2-1	TRBV7-3	many	CASSLSSSGNEQFF	TGTGCCAGCAGCTTATCCTCTAGCGGCAATGAGCAGTTCTTC
-	TRBJ2-1	TRBV9	many	CASSVRRVF	TGTGCCAGCAGCGTTAGACGAGTCTTC
-	TRBJ1-2	TRBV4-2	-	CASSQEREGSYTF	TGTGCCAGCAGCCAAGAGAGGGAGGGTAGTTACACCTTC
-	TRBJ1-5	TRBV20-1	-	CSARDSWGASNQPQHF	TGCAGTGCTAGAGATTCGTGGGGGGCCAGCAATCAGCCCCAGCATTTT